Shown below are 5 T cell receptor beta chains from a single sample sequenced in a study of glioma-infiltrating T cells. The iRepertoire nested amplicon-rescue multiplex PCR amplified TCR alpha and beta CDR3s from RNA. TCRdb redid the calling of the multiplex PCR reads with MiXCR, one entry per CDR3 protein. Among fewer than 110,000 distinct CDR3 sequences listed, around 28% were seen once. Source material: glioma tissue, nonneoplastic brain tissue, or PBMCs (not recorded which). These receptors came from a human donor with low-grade glioma or glioblastoma, undergoing nonglioma brain surgery, or in good health (not recorded which).

The chain links TRBV11-1 to TRBJ2-1; 12 nucleotides agree with TRBD2. Unmatched junction bases numbered 3, after V lost 5 bases and J lost 4 bases. This CDR3 contains 15 residues. Germline CDR1 SGHAT, CDR2 FQDESV (reference sequence). This CDR3 reads CASSRTSGTYNEQFF. The CDR3 DNA reads as TGTGCCAGCAGCCGGACTAGCGGGACATACAATGAGCAGTTCTTC.

This sequence joins TRBV12-3 or TRBV12-4 and TRBJ2-1; the D is unclear. Trimming took off 0 bases at V and 4 bases at J, with 7 bases between the two ends. The CDR3 covers 14 residues. The CDR3 here is CASSLAGLYNEQFF. In DNA form, the CDR3 reads TGTGCCAGCAGTTTAGCGGGGTTATACAATGAGCAGTTCTTC.

With regard to this clonotype: A much more abundant neighbour one base away suggests this may be a read error. V and J are TRBV15 and TRBJ2-7, with D uncertain. The germline V gene encodes CDR1 LNHNV and CDR2 YYDKDF (reference sequence). This CDR3 has 13 residues. The chain's CDR3 is CATSTPLGYELYF. CDR3 coding DNA: TGTGCCACCAGCACCCCCCTGGGTTACGAGCTGTACTTC.

This clonotype came up many times. The chain recombines TRBV6-1 with TRBJ1-2; 7 bases are shared with TRBD1. J was trimmed by 4 bases and V by 8 bases; bases with no gene match: 7. Germline loops: CDR1 MNHNS, CDR2 SASEGT. The CDR3 length is 13 residues. The chain's CDR3 is CASGMTGFYGYTF. As DNA, the CDR3 is TGTGCCAGCGGAATGACAGGGTTCTATGGCTACACCTTC.

This clonotype has a count of ten or more. The chain is built from TRBV6-6 and TRBJ1-1; no reliable D call. The germline gives CDR1 MNHNY, CDR2 SVGAGI (reference sequence). This CDR3 is built from 14 residues. V was cut by 0 bases and J by 7 bases, with 12 bases left in between. The CDR3 DNA is TGTGCCAGCAGTTACTCGAACGGGGAGTTTGAAGCTTTCTTT. Its translation: CASSYSNGEFEAFF.